This T cell receptor (beta chain) originates from a study of post-analysis software for immune sequencing data (dated by TCRdb to the mid-2010s). For the wider study: Recorded disease courses included relapsing-remitting, secondary progressive and progressive-relapsing multiple sclerosis, with some patients lacking subtype annotation. The patient repertoires were set against 11 previously published healthy control repertoires from donors whose ages ranged from 6 to 25 years. A subset of samples was prepared in parallel using single-end sample barcoding, then pooled and co-amplified after Illumina adapter ligation. What the work shows at the level of the full study, not this receptor alone: The control group was slightly older than the multiple sclerosis patient group. Direct clustering with F measure showed strong co-clustering of samples prepared in the same batch, prompting a batch-effect correction. Significantly higher frequencies in patients than in controls were found for a few TRBV segments, including TRBV5-6, TRBV5-1 and TRBV20-1. Normalized Chao1 diversity was significantly lower in multiple sclerosis patients than controls, suggesting substantial peripheral T-cell clonal expansion.

TCR beta repertoires were profiled from peripheral blood of about a dozen young patients with multiple sclerosis to demonstrate the VDJtools post-analysis software. The multiple sclerosis patients were children and adolescents ranging in age from about 6 to 17 years. The library relied on PCR. TCRdb lists the instrument as Illumina HiSeq 2500. To reduce PCR and sequencing biases, unique molecular identifiers were built into the TCR beta cDNA libraries. Approximately 500,000 cDNA molecules were obtained per 1 to 10 million input T cells, so each molecule approximated one T cell. The patient libraries were prepared and sequenced using the same protocol as the earlier healthy control dataset. Samples belonging to the same batch were prepared together, multiplexed and sequenced on a shared HiSeq lane. The original methods were these. MIGEC was used to process the raw barcoded reads, and molecular identifier groups with only a single read were discarded before consensus assembly and CDR3 extraction. Clonotype tables were post-analysed with VDJtools, normalizing diversity by down-sampling all datasets to the smallest sample size. To correct batch-related cross-sample contamination, repertoire overlap clustering matched CDR3 amino acid sequences but not nucleotide sequences. TCRdb cleaned the public reads at Q25 with fastp, built clones with MiXCR and kept in-frame beta chains. One record per CDR3 amino acid sequence lists the most common genes and DNA. The V and J calls reflect TCRdb's pipeline rather than the authors' work. The sample table holds roughly 650,000 distinct CDR3 sequences, of which around 60% were seen once. The top ten clonotypes cover roughly 10% of the sample.

Concerning this clonotype: The antigen this receptor binds is unknown. Nothing much larger sits one base from this clone, and base qualities are not available.

CDR3 length: 15 amino acids, cysteine to phenylalanine. Of the read, only the CDR3 DNA is kept; its 45 bases are in frame from base 1. V is cut by 2 bases and J by 3 bases, and the space between the germline ends is 12 bases. From the germline V gene, CDR1 is SGHDT and CDR2 is YYEEEE. Recombination connected TRBV5-6 to TRBJ2-1, and the D gene may be TRBD2, 6 bases matching. The sequencing input was blood. The receptor comes from a girl aged 2 to 9 with multiple sclerosis. The CDR3 loop reads CASSLFAGLYNEQFF. The DNA sequence reads TGTGCCAGCAGCTTATTCGCGGGGCTCTACAATGAGCAGTTCTTC.